These 14 T cell receptor beta chains were all obtained from the same sample, sequenced in a study of early T cells in non-severe SARS-CoV-2 infection. Via MiXCR, TCRdb re-called the 5' RACE reads, giving one row per CDR3 protein. The table lists tens of thousands of distinct CDR3 sequences, roughly a tenth of them singletons. The sequencing input was whole blood. The receptors here all came from an adult who was a healthcare worker with PCR-confirmed SARS-CoV-2 infection or an uninfected control (not recorded which).

This clonotype was counted a few times. The chain couples TRBV7-9 to TRBJ2-1, with D unclear. The CDR3 consists of 14 residues. Trimming took 1 base from V and 7 from J, leaving 11 bases between them. Germline V gives CDR1 SEHNR, CDR2 FQNEAQ (reference sequence). DNA for the CDR3: TGTGCCAGCAGCTTAGGGCAATCGATGAATGAGCAGTTCTTC. It translates to CASSLGQSMNEQFF.

This clonotype was seen at least ten times. The J gene is TRBJ1-6, the V gene TRBV7-9; 11 bases agree with TRBD1. The CDR3 is made up of 15 amino acids. Losses at the gene ends were 5 bases for V and 9 bases for J; bases not matched to a gene: 6. Germline loops: CDR1 SEHNR, CDR2 FQNEAQ (reference sequence). CDR3 region: CASSTWTGGISPLHF. As DNA, the CDR3 is TGTGCCAGCAGCACCTGGACAGGGGGCATTTCACCCCTCCACTTT.

This clonotype showed up many times. The CDR3 region is CSAPRESLSDTQYF. DNA for the CDR3: TGCAGTGCCCCGAGGGAGTCTCTTTCAGATACGCAGTATTTT. The chain recombines TRBV20-1 with TRBJ2-3, with D maybe TRBD2 (5 bases). The CDR3 covers 14 residues. Trimming shortened V by 6 bases and J by 4 bases, and 17 bases separated the two germline ends. The germline V gene has CDR1 DFQATT and CDR2 SNEGSKA (reference sequence).

The chain carries TRBV11-2 and TRBJ2-7; possible D gene TRBD2, 5 bases. The CDR3 is made up of 16 amino acids. In germline, CDR1 is SGHAT, CDR2 FQNNGV. V lost 0 bases and J lost 4, with 16 bases in between. The CDR3 sequence is CASSLDTLALGYEQYF. DNA of the CDR3: TGTGCCAGCAGCTTAGATACCCTAGCTCTTGGTTACGAGCAGTACTTC.

The chain recombines TRBV7-3 with TRBJ2-3; 9 bases are a match to TRBD2. The CDR3 has 16 residues. With V trimmed by 4 bases and J by 2 bases, 7 bases remained unmatched. CDR1 and CDR2 (germline): SGHTA, FQGTGA. The CDR3 loop reads CASSSGTSPNTDTQYF. CDR3 sequence (DNA): TGTGCCAGCAGCTCCGGGACTAGCCCTAACACAGATACGCAGTATTTT.

V gene TRBV7-2 combines with J gene TRBJ2-2; the D is unclear. V was clipped by 2 bases and J by 5 bases, with 6 bases between them. The CDR3 has 13 amino acids. The germline CDR1 and CDR2 sequences are SGHTA and FQGNSA. The CDR3 spells CASSLIRTGELFF. The CDR3 nucleotides are TGTGCCAGCAGCTTAATCCGTACCGGGGAGCTGTTTTTT.

This clonotype was seen ten or more times. The V call is TRBV18, the J call TRBJ1-3, with D tentatively TRBD1 (5 bases). The V end lost 3 bases, the J end lost 0 bases, and 12 bases lay between the germline ends. CDR3 size: 16 residues. Germline CDR1 KGHSH, CDR2 LQKENI. CDR3 in amino acids: CASSPSTVSSGNTIYF. The CDR3 region has the DNA TGTGCCAGCTCACCCTCGACAGTCTCCTCTGGAAACACCATATATTTT. The full variable domain, rest sourced from reference TRBV18 and TRBJ1-3, is NAGVMQNPRHLVRRRGQEARLRCSPMKGHSHVYWYRQLPEEGLKFMVYLQKENIIDESGMPKERFSAEFPKEGPSILRIQQVVRGDSAAYFCASSPSTVSSGNTIYFGEGSWLTVV.

This clonotype was picked up many times. The chain employs TRBV15 and TRBJ1-2; no definite D call. CDR3 length: 13 residues. The V end lost 0 bases, the J end lost 5 bases, and 7 bases lay between the germline ends. Germline loops: CDR1 LNHNV, CDR2 YYDKDF (reference sequence). CDR3 loop: CATSREGRYGYTF. The DNA for the CDR3 is TGTGCCACCAGCAGAGAGGGCCGGTATGGCTACACCTTC.

This clonotype has ten or more counts. V is TRBV5-1 and J is TRBJ2-1; D unresolved. Germline V gives CDR1 SGHRS, CDR2 YFSETQ. The CDR3 covers 14 residues. Trimming cost V 0 bases and J 7 bases, with 11 bases left between them. CDR3 DNA: TGCGCCAGCAGCTTGGTCCTAGGTAGGAATGAGCAGTTCTTC. It translates to CASSLVLGRNEQFF.

This clonotype was seen many times. This chain links TRBV20-1 with TRBJ2-6; TRBD1 aligns across 7 bases. From germline, CDR1 is DFQATT and CDR2 SNEGSKA (reference sequence). V gave up 6 bases and J gave up 2 bases; unmatched junction bases: 4. The CDR3 totals 14 residues. CDR3 sequence reads: CSAEQGTGANVLTF. The CDR3 nucleotides are TGCAGTGCCGAACAGGGGACTGGGGCCAACGTCCTGACTTTC.

This clonotype has only a few counts. The gene calls are TRBV5-6 and TRBJ2-1, with D unresolved. CDR3 length: 15 amino acids. Germline CDR1 SGHDT, CDR2 YYEEEE. V shed 4 bases and J shed 5 bases, with 16 bases lying between them. The CDR3 bases are TGTGCCAGCAGCGCCCGCCCCCAGGTGCACAATGAGCAGTTCTTC. This translates into CASSARPQVHNEQFF.

This clonotype was recorded a few times. This rearrangement joins TRBV7-2 to TRBJ2-7; the D gene is possibly TRBD1 (5 bases). Germline assignment: CDR1 SGHTA and CDR2 FQGNSA. CDR3 size: 13 residues. Between the trimmed V and J ends, which lost 4 bases and 2 bases, there was a span of 9 bases. For the CDR3, the DNA is TGTGCCAGCAGCTCGGACACAGCCTACGAGCAGTACTTC. This sequence encodes CASSSDTAYEQYF. The whole variable domain, filled in from reference TRBV7-2 and TRBJ2-7, reads GAGVSQSPSNKVTEKGKDVELRCDPISGHTALYWYRQSLGQGLEFLIYFQGNSAPDKSGLPSDRFSAERTGGSVSTLTIQRTQQEDSAVYLCASSSDTAYEQYFGPGTRLTVT.

The chain combines TRBV12-5 with TRBJ2-7; a weak D match, TRBD1 (6 bases). V was clipped by 6 bases and J by 6 bases, with 18 bases between them. Germline V lookup: CDR1 LGHNT, CDR2 FRNRAP. This CDR3 is built from 14 residues. CDR3 DNA sequence: TGTGCTAGTGGGCGTACAGGGTTAGATGGCGAGCAGTACTTC. Protein: CASGRTGLDGEQYF. Drawing the rest from reference TRBV12-5 and TRBJ2-7, the complete variable domain is DARVTQTPRHKVTEMGQEVTMRCQPILGHNTVFWYRQTMMQGLELLAYFRNRAPLDDSGMPKDRFSAEMPDATLATLKIQPSEPRDSAVYFCASGRTGLDGEQYFGPGTRLTVT.

This clonotype was seen repeatedly, ten times or more. The chain joins TRBV20-1 to TRBJ2-7; 8 bases are a match to TRBD2. V was pared by 5 bases and J by 1 base, with 7 bases of the junction left unmatched. The germline V gene has CDR1 DFQATT and CDR2 SNEGSKA (reference sequence). The CDR3 runs to 14 residues. The CDR3: CSAAGGTPSYEQYF. The CDR3 region has the DNA TGCAGTGCTGCGGGGGGAACCCCTTCCTACGAGCAGTACTTC.